This is a list of T cell receptor beta chains from one sample in a study of blood T cells in healthy people across ages. TCRdb reprocessed the 5' RACE reads via MiXCR and lists one record per CDR3 protein. The table lists 780,000 or so distinct CDR3 sequences, around 50% of them singletons, with roughly 25% in the top ten. The specimen was blood. Source of these receptors: a man aged 40-49 years in good health. Both conserved end residues are part of each CDR3. The D gene is left open where the match is weak. Clone size is not always given. Where it is, it says once, few, many or a class for expanded clones.

>.|TRBV10-3|TRBJ2-2|.
TGTGCCATCAGTGGAGGGGCCGCGAACACCGGGGAGCTGTTTTTT
CAISGGAANTGELFF
>.|TRBV20-1|TRBJ2-5|.
TGCAGTGCTAAGGGAGAGAGCGTGAAAGAGACCCAGTACTTC
CSAKGESVKETQYF
>.|TRBV18|TRBJ2-5|.
TGTGCCAGCTCACCACGGGGCGACAGCCAAGAGACCCAGTACTTC
CASSPRGDSQETQYF
>.|TRBV27|TRBJ1-4|TRBD1
TGTGCCAGCAGTTCGAACCAGGGGGCATTAGATGAAAAACTGTTTTTT
CASSSNQGALDEKLFF
>.|TRBV14|TRBJ2-1|TRBD2
TGTGGCAGCAGCCAAGGGACTAGCTTTAACAATGAGCAGTTCTTC
CGSSQGTSFNNEQFF
>.|TRBV18|TRBJ2-5|.
TGTGCCAGCTCACCACGTGCCACCCAAGAGACCCAGTACTTC
CASSPRATQETQYF
>.|TRBV12-3/TRBV12-4|TRBJ2-3|.
TGTGCCAGCAGTTTATTCGGGGGGCGTGAAGATACGCAGTATTTT
CASSLFGGREDTQYF
>few|TRBV4-3|TRBJ2-3|TRBD1
TGCGCCAGCAGCCGATCCGGGACAGCGCCCACAGATACGCAGTATTTT
CASSRSGTAPTDTQYF
>.|TRBV9|TRBJ2-5|TRBD2
TGTGCCAGCAATCCCGGCGGGGGTGGCGCAGAGACCCAGTACTTC
CASNPGGGGAETQYF
>few|TRBV29-1|TRBJ2-1|.
TGCAGCGTGCAGAATTCGAGGAATGAGCAGTTCTTC
CSVQNSRNEQFF
>.|TRBV20-1|TRBJ2-2|TRBD1
TGCAGTGCTCTAACTACAGGGGCCGGGGAGCTGTTTTTT
CSALTTGAGELFF
>.|TRBV12-3/TRBV12-4|TRBJ2-5|.
TGTGCCAGCAGTCCGGGGACGACAAGGAGGGAGACCCAGTACTTC
CASSPGTTRRETQYF
>few|TRBV4-3|TRBJ2-7|.
TGCGCCAGCAGCCAAGATCAAGTTTCCTACGAGCAGTACTTC
CASSQDQVSYEQYF
>.|TRBV6-2/TRBV6-3|TRBJ1-2|TRBD1
TGTGCCAGCAGTTACTCGGAGGGACAGGAATTCTATGGCTACACCTTC
CASSYSEGQEFYGYTF
>.|TRBV20-1|TRBJ1-1|.
TGCAGTGCTAGATCTGCGATGAACACTGAAGCTTTCTTT
CSARSAMNTEAFF
>.|TRBV12-3/TRBV12-4|TRBJ2-7|TRBD2
TGTGCCAGCAGTTCGACTAGCGCTCCCCGCGGCGAGCAGTACTTC
CASSSTSAPRGEQYF
>.|TRBV9|TRBJ1-4|TRBD1
TGTGCCAGCAGCATAGGGACAGCCGGCAATGAAAAACTGTTTTTT
CASSIGTAGNEKLFF